The present T cell receptor (beta chain) was sequenced within a study of blood T cell repertoires in COVID-19. About the study: Both acute and convalescent COVID-19 samples were obtained from the United States, Italy and Spain. Sources were T cells, B-cell-depleted T cells, or PBMCs; the material itself was cDNA or gDNA.

In the original processing: By means of reference gene primer amplification, nucleated cell counts were estimated. The data were produced by immunoSEQ multiplex PCR, yet TCRdb's version contains in-frame clones alone and is incomplete. The V and J calls and the clone size are those of that table, but D and trimming were determined from the DNA. Of 240,000 or so clones in the sample, 87% were seen once. The V gene end was trimmed by 10 bases and the J gene end by 4 bases; junction bases not matched to a gene: 9. From germline, CDR1 is SNHLY and CDR2 FYNNEI. The CDR3 covers 13 residues. The source of this sequence is a man aged 60 to 69 who had recovered from COVID-19. This chain joins TRBV2 and TRBJ1-2, with 7 bases aligning to TRBD1. The sequenced material came from peripheral blood. Written as DNA, the CDR3 is TGTGCCACCCAGGGACAGACCAGCTATGGCTACACCTTC. This sequence encodes CATQGQTSYGYTF.